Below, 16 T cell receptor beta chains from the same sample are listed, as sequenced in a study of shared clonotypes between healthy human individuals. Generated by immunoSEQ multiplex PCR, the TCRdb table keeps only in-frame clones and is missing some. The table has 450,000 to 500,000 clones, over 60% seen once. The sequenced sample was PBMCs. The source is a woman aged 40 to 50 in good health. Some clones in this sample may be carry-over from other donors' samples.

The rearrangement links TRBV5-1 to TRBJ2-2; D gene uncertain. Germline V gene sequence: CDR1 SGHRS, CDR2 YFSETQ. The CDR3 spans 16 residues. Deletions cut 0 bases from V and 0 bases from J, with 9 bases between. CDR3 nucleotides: TGCGCCAGCAGCTTGGCCTTTACTCCGAACACCGGGGAGCTGTTTTTT. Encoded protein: CASSLAFTPNTGELFF.

This CDR3 is CASSPLLAGGNTGELFF. For the CDR3, the DNA is TGTGCCAGCAGCCCTCTCTTGGCGGGAGGGAACACCGGGGAGCTGTTTTTT. This chain uses TRBV4-2 with TRBJ2-2, with TRBD2 matching 8 bases. Germline V lookup: CDR1 LGHNA, CDR2 YNFKEQ. V trimming: 4 bases; J trimming: 1 base; junction bases outside the gene matches: 8. The CDR3 sequence is 17 residues long.

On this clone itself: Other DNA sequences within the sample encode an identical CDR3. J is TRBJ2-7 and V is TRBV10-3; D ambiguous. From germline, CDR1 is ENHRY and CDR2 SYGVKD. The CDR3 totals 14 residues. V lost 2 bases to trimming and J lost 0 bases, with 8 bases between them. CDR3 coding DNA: TGTGCCATCAGTGAGGGAGTTAACTCCTACGAGCAGTACTTC. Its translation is CAISEGVNSYEQYF.

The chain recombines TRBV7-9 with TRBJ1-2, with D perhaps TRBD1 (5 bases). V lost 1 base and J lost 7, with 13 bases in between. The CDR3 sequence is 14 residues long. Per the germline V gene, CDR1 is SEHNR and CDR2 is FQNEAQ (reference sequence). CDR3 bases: TGTGCCAGCAGCTTAGACGCAGGGAGTTTTGGCTACACCTTC. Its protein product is CASSLDAGSFGYTF.

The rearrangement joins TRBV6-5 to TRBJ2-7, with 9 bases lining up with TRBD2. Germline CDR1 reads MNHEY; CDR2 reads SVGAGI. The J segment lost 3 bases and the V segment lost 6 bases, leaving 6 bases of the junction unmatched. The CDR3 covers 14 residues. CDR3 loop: CASRPFSGSYEQYF. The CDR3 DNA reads TGTGCCAGCAGACCGTTTAGCGGGAGCTACGAGCAGTACTTC.

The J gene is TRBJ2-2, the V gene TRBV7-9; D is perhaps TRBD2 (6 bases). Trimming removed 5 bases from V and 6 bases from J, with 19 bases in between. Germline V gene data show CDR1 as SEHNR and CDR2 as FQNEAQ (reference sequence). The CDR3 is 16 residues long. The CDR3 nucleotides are TGTGCCAGCAGCCAGGGAGGTTATTACGTACCCGGGGAGCTGTTTTTT. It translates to CASSQGGYYVPGELFF. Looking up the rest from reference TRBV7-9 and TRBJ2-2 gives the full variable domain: DTGVSQNPRHKITKRGQNVTFRCDPISEHNRLYWYRQTLGQGPEFLTYFQNEAQLEKSRLLSDRFSAERPKGSFSTLEIQRTEQGDSAMYLCASSQGGYYVPGELFFGEGSRLTVL.

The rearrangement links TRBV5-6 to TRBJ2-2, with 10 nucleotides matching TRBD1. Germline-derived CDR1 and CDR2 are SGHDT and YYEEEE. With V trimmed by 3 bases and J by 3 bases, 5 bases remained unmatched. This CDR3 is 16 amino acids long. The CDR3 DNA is TGTGCCAGCAGCTCGACAGGGGGCGAGGACACCGGGGAGCTGTTTTTT. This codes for CASSSTGGEDTGELFF. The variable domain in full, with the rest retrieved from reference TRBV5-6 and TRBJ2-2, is DAGVTQSPTHLIKTRGQQVTLRCSPKSGHDTVSWYQQALGQGPQFIFQYYEEEERQRGNFPDRFSGHQFPNYSSELNVNALLLGDSALYLCASSSTGGEDTGELFFGEGSRLTVL.

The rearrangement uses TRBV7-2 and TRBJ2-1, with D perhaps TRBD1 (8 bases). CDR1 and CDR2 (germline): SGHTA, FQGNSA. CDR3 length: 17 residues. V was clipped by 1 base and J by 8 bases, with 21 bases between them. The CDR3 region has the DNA TGTGCCAGCAGCTTAGTGCGGGGGCAGGGGGCTCATGATGAGCAGTTCTTC. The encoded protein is CASSLVRGQGAHDEQFF. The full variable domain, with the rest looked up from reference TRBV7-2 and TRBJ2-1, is GAGVSQSPSNKVTEKGKDVELRCDPISGHTALYWYRQSLGQGLEFLIYFQGNSAPDKSGLPSDRFSAERTGGSVSTLTIQRTQQEDSAVYLCASSLVRGQGAHDEQFFGPGTRLTVL.

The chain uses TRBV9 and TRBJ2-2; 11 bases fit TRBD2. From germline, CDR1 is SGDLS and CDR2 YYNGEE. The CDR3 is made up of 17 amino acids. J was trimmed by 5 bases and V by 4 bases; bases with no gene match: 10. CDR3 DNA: TGTGCCAGCAGCCCCGGAGGGCTAGCGGGAGGTACCGGGGAGCTGTTTTTT. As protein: CASSPGGLAGGTGELFF.

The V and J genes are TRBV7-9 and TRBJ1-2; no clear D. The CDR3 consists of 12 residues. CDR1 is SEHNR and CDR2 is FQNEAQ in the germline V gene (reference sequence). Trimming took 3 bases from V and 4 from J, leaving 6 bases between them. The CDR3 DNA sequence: TGTGCCAGCAGCTTTCCGCCCTATGGCTACACCTTC. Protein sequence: CASSFPPYGYTF. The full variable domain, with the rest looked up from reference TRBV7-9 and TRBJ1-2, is DTGVSQNPRHKITKRGQNVTFRCDPISEHNRLYWYRQTLGQGPEFLTYFQNEAQLEKSRLLSDRFSAERPKGSFSTLEIQRTEQGDSAMYLCASSFPPYGYTFGSGTRLTVV.

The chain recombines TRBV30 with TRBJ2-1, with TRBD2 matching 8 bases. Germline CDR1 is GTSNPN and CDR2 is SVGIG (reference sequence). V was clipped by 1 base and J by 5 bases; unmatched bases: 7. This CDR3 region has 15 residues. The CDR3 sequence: CAWSEETSAHNEQFF. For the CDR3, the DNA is TGTGCCTGGAGTGAAGAGACTAGCGCTCACAATGAGCAGTTCTTC.

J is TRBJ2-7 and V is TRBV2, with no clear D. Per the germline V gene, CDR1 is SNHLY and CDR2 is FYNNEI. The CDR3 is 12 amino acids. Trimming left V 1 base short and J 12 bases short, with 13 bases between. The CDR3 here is CASSEGRAKRYF. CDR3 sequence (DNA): TGTGCCAGCAGTGAAGGAAGGGCTAAAAGGTACTTC.

CDR3 sequence (DNA): TGTGCCAGCAGTGTTAGCCGGGGAGCTTTCTTT. Translation: CASSVSRGAFF. This chain joins TRBV28 and TRBJ1-1, with no clear D. The ends were cut back, 5 bases at V and 10 bases at J, with 11 bases in the middle. The CDR3 extends over 11 amino acids. The V gene's germline CDR1 is MDHEN and CDR2 SYDVKM.

The CDR3 loop is CASTVSYEQYF. The DNA of the CDR3 is TGTGCCAGCACGGTTAGCTACGAGCAGTACTTC. This sequence joins TRBV7-9 and TRBJ2-7; no firm D call. Trimming shortened V by 7 bases and J by 3 bases, and 7 bases separated the two germline ends. The CDR3 is made up of 11 amino acids. Germline V gene data show CDR1 as SEHNR and CDR2 as FQNEAQ (reference sequence).

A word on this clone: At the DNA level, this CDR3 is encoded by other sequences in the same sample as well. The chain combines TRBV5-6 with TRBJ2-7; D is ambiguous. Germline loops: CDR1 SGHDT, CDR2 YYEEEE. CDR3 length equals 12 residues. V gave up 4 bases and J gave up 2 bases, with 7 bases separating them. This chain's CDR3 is CASSVGPYEQYF. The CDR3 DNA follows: TGTGCCAGCAGCGTGGGCCCCTACGAGCAGTACTTC. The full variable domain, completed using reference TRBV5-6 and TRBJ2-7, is DAGVTQSPTHLIKTRGQQVTLRCSPKSGHDTVSWYQQALGQGPQFIFQYYEEEERQRGNFPDRFSGHQFPNYSSELNVNALLLGDSALYLCASSVGPYEQYFGPGTRLTVT.

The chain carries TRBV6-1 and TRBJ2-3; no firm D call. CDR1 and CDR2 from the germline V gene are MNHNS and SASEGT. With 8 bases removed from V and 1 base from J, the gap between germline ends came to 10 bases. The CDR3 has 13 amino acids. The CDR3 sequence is CASGGQRTDTQYF. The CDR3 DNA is TGTGCCAGCGGCGGCCAGCGCACAGATACGCAGTATTTT.